This T cell receptor beta chain originates from a study of T cells in Graves' hyperthyroidism and ophthalmopathy. Authors of the study amplified TCR beta CDR3 regions from RNA transcripts. With the HTBI primer set, the TCR CDR3 went through a first round of RT-PCR. TCRdb recomputed calls from the multiplex PCR reads with MiXCR, one row per CDR3 protein. Among more than 550,000 distinct CDR3 sequences, 17% were seen once, and the ten largest hold around 15%. Notes on the study in general: In simple terms, a model built on 13 V-J features told ophthalmopathy apart from stable hyperthyroidism.

This clonotype showed up just a few times. Its antigen is not identified. Trimming removed 4 bases from V and 2 bases from J, with 10 bases in between. Germline values: CDR1 MNHEY, CDR2 SVGAGI. This CDR3 is built from 14 residues. Uncontrolled infection, other autoimmune disease, pregnancy or lactation excluded patients. The sequenced sample was blood. The TCR originated in a man between 45 and 60 years old with Graves' hyperthyroidism. This chain joins TRBV6-5 and TRBJ2-3; D is unresolved. The chain's CDR3 is CASSLAAITDTQYF. CDR3 coding DNA: TGTGCCAGCAGTTTGGCAGCAATCACAGATACGCAGTATTTT.